This T cell receptor (beta chain) stems from a study of blood T cell repertoires in COVID-19. CDR1 and CDR2 from the germline V gene are SGHAT and FQNNGV. The junction had 7 bases not matched to a gene; V was cut back by 4 bases and J by 7 bases. This CDR3 is built from 15 residues. Sequencing was performed with immunoSEQ multiplex PCR; in TCRdb, only in-frame clones are kept and a portion is missing. The sample holds around 77,000 clones, more than 80% seen once. The gene calls are TRBV11-2 and TRBJ2-2; 9 nucleotides line up with TRBD1. This clonotype was sampled from a man aged 80 or over with acute or convalescent COVID-19. The sequencing sample was made of peripheral blood. CDR3 amino acids: CASSYRDRVLGELFF. In DNA, the CDR3 is TGTGCCAGCAGCTACCGGGACAGGGTCCTCGGGGAGCTGTTTTTT.